Listed below are T cell receptor beta chains from one sample, sequenced in a study of blood T cell repertoires in COVID-19. Some clones are missing from TCRdb's copy, which holds only in-frame ones; the method was immunoSEQ multiplex PCR. The repertoire holds 45,000 or so clones, with around 89% as singletons. The sequencing sample was made of peripheral blood. The receptors here all came from a man aged 70-80 years with active COVID-19. The CDR3 runs from the conserved cysteine through the conserved F or W. A D gene is named only where the DNA matches it firmly. Rows may omit the clone size; those that give it use once, few, many or a size class.

v_call	cdr3_length	d_call	clone_size	j_call	cdr3_nt	cdr3_aa
TRBV7-9	15	.	few	TRBJ1-5	TGTGCCAGCAGCCCTGATACAGGGCGTTTTCAGCCCCAGCATTTT	CASSPDTGRFQPQHF
TRBV9	16	.	.	TRBJ2-3	TGTGCCAGCAGCGCCCAGCGAGGAATTTCCACAGATACGCAGTATTTT	CASSAQRGISTDTQYF
TRBV6-5	14	TRBD1	.	TRBJ1-1	TGTGCCAGCCAAGGGGGCGCGATGAACACTGAAGCTTTCTTT	CASQGGAMNTEAFF
TRBV15	17	TRBD2	.	TRBJ2-5	TGTGCCACCAGCAGGGGAACTAGCGGGGGGAACCAAGAGACCCAGTACTTC	CATSRGTSGGNQETQYF
TRBV6-5	16	.	once	TRBJ2-7	TGTGCCAGCAGTTACTCGACTAGGGAAAGCTCCTACGAGCAGTACTTC	CASSYSTRESSYEQYF
TRBV4-3	15	TRBD2	.	TRBJ2-5	TGCGCCAGCAGCCAAGAAAGCGGGGGGGCAGAGACCCAGTACTTC	CASSQESGGAETQYF
TRBV18	14	TRBD1	few	TRBJ1-6	TGTGCCAGCTCACCGGGACAGGGGGATTCACCCCTCCACTTT	CASSPGQGDSPLHF
TRBV2	12	.	.	TRBJ1-6	TGTGCCAGCAGGGGGGGGGACGGACTCCTCCACTTT	CASRGGDGLLHF
TRBV7-2	16	TRBD2	.	TRBJ2-3	TGTGCCAGCAGCCTTACGAGCGGGGGGGCCGCAGATACGCAGTATTTT	CASSLTSGGAADTQYF
TRBV5-1	16	TRBD2	once	TRBJ2-3	TGCGCCAGCAGCTCTATAGCGGGGGCCGGGGCAGATACGCAGTATTTT	CASSSIAGAGADTQYF
TRBV12-3/TRBV12-4	12	.	.	TRBJ1-3	TGTGCCTGCGACAGGTCTGGAAACACCATATATTTT	CACDRSGNTIYF
TRBV3-1/TRBV3-2	13	.	.	TRBJ1-1	TGTGCCAGCAGCTCGCCAGACTACACTGAAGCTTTCTTT	CASSSPDYTEAFF
TRBV27	11	.	.	TRBJ2-3	TGTGCCAGCAGTAGTGGGCCGGCGCAGTATTTT	CASSSGPAQYF
TRBV2	13	.	.	TRBJ1-1	TGTGCCAGCAGTCCGAGGGGGTCCACTGAAGCTTTCTTT	CASSPRGSTEAFF
TRBV5-1	15	.	.	TRBJ1-4	TGCGCCAGCAGCTTGCAGGGGACACCCAATGAAAAACTGTTTTTT	CASSLQGTPNEKLFF